The clone carrying this TCR beta chain was seen once. The antigen is undetermined. This specimen belongs to a study of molecular identifiers for immune sequencing clone quantification. TCRdb called the PCR reads again in MiXCR, with one record for every CDR3 protein. The data contain under 650,000 distinct CDR3 sequences, 20% of them singletons. Libraries from naive CD8 cells were generated from about 20,000 to 1,000,000 sorted cells (with 10%, 30% or 50% RNA). As CD8+CD4-CCR7+CD45RA+ cells, naive CD8 T cells were sorted. The V and J ends lost 4 bases and 0 bases respectively, with 6 bases between them. This CDR3 spans 13 amino acids. Findings and caveats of the study: Should identical TCR molecules share a barcode, the sizes of highly expanded clones could be underestimated.

Sequenced: naive CD8+ T cells from blood, with Jurkat cell RNA spiked in. Subset noted: FACS-sorted CD8+CD4-CCR7+CD45RA+ naive T cells. V and J are TRBV12-3 or TRBV12-4 and TRBJ1-1; D remains ambiguous. The receptor comes from a human donor in good health. Some libraries in this study had Jurkat cell RNA spiked in. The CDR3, as DNA: TGTGCCAGCAGTTCTTGGATGAACACTGAAGCTTTCTTT. Protein: CASSSWMNTEAFF.